This T cell receptor beta chain was recorded in a study of blood T cell repertoires in COVID-19. Background on the study: The United States, Italy and Spain supplied acute and convalescent COVID-19 samples. PBMCs, B-cell-depleted T cells, or T cells were the source of the cDNA or gDNA that made up the material.

Source study methods: Reference gene primer amplification yielded estimated nucleated cell counts. Clones were sequenced by immunoSEQ multiplex PCR, and TCRdb holds only the in-frame ones, with some missing. The D gene and trimming were derived from the DNA, and the V and J assignments and clone size from that table. The sample yields around 400,000 clones, 89% seen once. The specimen sequenced was peripheral blood. The sequence came from a middle-aged man with acute or convalescent COVID-19.

The CDR3 loop is CASSLPSVGIQETQYF. CDR3 sequence (DNA): TGTGCCAGCAGCCTCCCTAGCGTGGGGATCCAAGAGACCCAGTACTTC. The J gene is TRBJ2-5, the V gene TRBV3-1 (or the pseudogene TRBV3-2); weak D call: TRBD2 (6 bases). The CDR3 consists of 16 residues. Trimming took off 4 bases at V and 1 base at J, with 16 bases between the two ends. Germline V gene lookup returns CDR1 LGHDT and CDR2 YNNKEL (reference sequence).